Listed here are 22 T cell receptor beta chains from one sample, sequenced in a study of T cells in Graves' hyperthyroidism and ophthalmopathy. TCR beta CDR3 sequences were amplified from RNA transcripts. Researchers ran a first-round RT-PCR on the TCR CDR3 using the HTBI primer set. TCRdb reanalysed the multiplex PCR reads using MiXCR and keeps one entry per CDR3 protein. The table has under 350,000 distinct CDR3 sequences, 15% to 20% seen once. Input material: blood. Source of these receptors: a woman between 45 and 60 years old with Graves' hyperthyroidism.

The J gene is TRBJ1-5, the V gene TRBV12-3 or TRBV12-4, with 11 bases lining up with TRBD1. The CDR3 runs 14 residues. Trimming at V came to 4 bases and at J to 11 bases, leaving 7 bases not matched to a gene. The DNA for the CDR3 is TGTGCCAGCAGTTCCGACGGGACAGGGGGTTCCCAGCATTTT. It translates to CASSSDGTGGSQHF.

This clonotype was seen more than once but under ten times. V gene TRBV19 combines with J gene TRBJ1-4; no clear D. The CDR3 is made up of 14 amino acids. Germline V CDR1 and CDR2: LNHDA, SQIVND (reference sequence). V lost 10 bases and J lost 0, with 12 bases in between. This chain's CDR3 is CATRTSATNEKLFF. CDR3 nucleotides: TGTGCCACCCGGACGTCTGCAACTAATGAAAAACTGTTTTTT.

This rearrangement joins TRBV3-1 to TRBJ2-7, with TRBD2 as a possible D gene (6 bases). Germline V gene lookup returns CDR1 LGHDT and CDR2 YNNKEL (reference sequence). V gave up 0 bases and J gave up 4 bases, with 16 bases separating them. The CDR3 length is 16 residues. The CDR3 region has the DNA TGTGCCAGCAGCCAAGACAGCGGGTATTACTCTTACGAGCAGTACTTC. Protein product: CASSQDSGYYSYEQYF.

This clonotype was counted ten times or more. The chain joins TRBV5-1 to TRBJ2-1; D may be TRBD1 (5 bases). Trimming took 0 bases from V and 0 from J, leaving 10 bases between them. CDR3 length: 16 amino acids. Germline V gene lookup returns CDR1 SGHRS and CDR2 YFSETQ. CDR3 nucleotides: TGCGCCAGCAGCTTGGACCACGACAGCTCCTACAATGAGCAGTTCTTC. It is translated as CASSLDHDSSYNEQFF.

The genes are TRBV2 and TRBJ2-1; TRBD2 matches 13 bases. Germline CDR1 SNHLY, CDR2 FYNNEI. This CDR3 is 16 amino acids long. V shed 6 bases, J shed 6 bases, and the junction held 8 bases outside the gene matches. CDR3 protein: CASRRTSGRSFNEQFF. Written as DNA, the CDR3 is TGTGCCAGCAGGAGGACTAGCGGGAGAAGTTTCAATGAGCAGTTCTTC. Filled out from reference TRBV2 and TRBJ2-1, the complete variable domain reads EPEVTQTPSHQVTQMGQEVILRCVPISNHLYFYWYRQILGQKVEFLVSFYNNEISEKSEIFDDQFSVERPDGSNFTLKIRSTKLEDSAMYFCASRRTSGRSFNEQFFGPGTRLTVL.

This clonotype has just a few counts. The chain combines TRBV20-1 with TRBJ2-3; D tentatively fits TRBD1 or TRBD2 (5 bases each). The V end was cut by 5 bases, the J end by 0 bases, with 15 bases between. Germline assignment: CDR1 DFQATT and CDR2 SNEGSKA (reference sequence). The CDR3 covers 15 residues. CDR3 residues: CSAHRSEGSTDTQYF. The CDR3 DNA is TGCAGTGCTCACCGATCAGAGGGGAGCACAGATACGCAGTATTTT.

About this clonotype itself: Just one base apart from a much larger clone, this may be a read error. V usage is TRBV5-1 and J usage is TRBJ1-2; D not resolved. V was shortened by 0 bases and J by 4 bases, with 19 bases between the two germline ends. The CDR3 consists of 17 residues. Per the germline V gene, CDR1 is SGHRS and CDR2 is YFSETQ. The CDR3 is CASSLAHPTGPGYGYTF. The CDR3 DNA reads as TGCGCCAGCAGCTTGGCCCATCCGACCGGACCGGGCTATGGCTACACCTTC.

The V call is TRBV24-1, the J call TRBJ2-7; D tentatively fits TRBD1 or TRBD2 (5 bases each). This CDR3 has 15 residues. V was cut by 3 bases and J by 2 bases, with 13 bases left in between. Looked up from germline, CDR1 is KGHDR and CDR2 is SFDVKD. CDR3 loop: CATSDATGAPYEQYF. Here the CDR3 DNA reads TGTGCCACCAGTGATGCTACCGGGGCCCCCTACGAGCAGTACTTC.

The V call is TRBV9, the J call TRBJ1-2; D call uncertain. This CDR3 is built from 9 residues. Germline V gene lookup returns CDR1 SGDLS and CDR2 YYNGEE. Trimming shortened V by 4 bases and J by 8 bases, and 3 bases separated the two germline ends. CDR3 nucleotide sequence: TGTGCCAGCAGCCCGGGCTACACCTTC. Translating it yields CASSPGYTF.

This clonotype showed up just a few times. The V gene is TRBV20-1, the J gene TRBJ1-5; D may be TRBD1 (5 bases). V was trimmed by 4 bases and J by 7 bases, leaving 14 bases between them. This CDR3 comprises 13 residues. Germline V CDR1 and CDR2: DFQATT, SNEGSKA (reference sequence). The CDR3 sequence is CSATQRGSQPQHF. The CDR3 region has the DNA TGCAGTGCTACGCAAAGGGGAAGCCAGCCCCAGCATTTT.

This clonotype occurred a few times. The chain links TRBV5-8 to TRBJ2-3, with 8 positions matching TRBD2. This CDR3 is 15 amino acids long. Germline-derived CDR1 and CDR2 are SGHTS and YDEGEE. With 3 bases clipped from V and 4 bases from J, the junction kept 7 bases outside the gene matches. The CDR3 bases are TGTGCCAGCAGCTCTTGGGAGCGGGGGTCAGATACGCAGTATTTT. Protein product: CASSSWERGSDTQYF.

The rearrangement links TRBV6-1 to TRBJ1-4; D possibly corresponds to TRBD1 (5 bases). The CDR3 covers 16 residues. V was shortened by 5 bases and J by 7 bases, with 20 bases between the two germline ends. Germline assignment: CDR1 MNHNS and CDR2 SASEGT. The CDR3 DNA follows: TGTGCCAGCAGTAACCCGGGGCAGGGTCCTGGTGAAAAACTGTTTTTT. Translating gives CASSNPGQGPGEKLFF.

The V gene is TRBV24-1, the J gene TRBJ2-2, with D perhaps TRBD1 or TRBD2 (6 bases each). Per germline, CDR1 KGHDR and CDR2 SFDVKD. The CDR3 runs to 17 residues. V gave up 3 bases and J gave up 4 bases, with 17 bases separating them. The CDR3 DNA reads TGTGCCACCAGTGATCGGGGGCGTCCAGCTTCCACCGGGGAGCTGTTTTTT. This translates into CATSDRGRPASTGELFF.

This clonotype was counted between two and nine times. CDR3 coding DNA: TGCAGTGCTAGGGTCTATGGGGAGCTGTTTTTT. Protein: CSARVYGELFF. The chain links TRBV20-1 to TRBJ2-2; D is uncertain. V was trimmed by 3 bases and J by 8 bases, leaving 7 bases between them. The CDR3 is 11 residues long. CDR1 is DFQATT and CDR2 is SNEGSKA in the germline V gene (reference sequence).

With regard to this clonotype: A read error may be the cause here, since a much bigger clone is one base away. This chain uses TRBV10-3 with TRBJ2-5; 10 bases match TRBD2. CDR1 and CDR2 (germline): ENHRY, SYGVKD. The V and J ends lost 3 bases and 4 bases, in that order; junction bases with no gene match: 8. This CDR3 spans 16 amino acids. As DNA, the CDR3 is TGTGCCATCAGTGACAGTTCGGCTAGCGGGAGAGAGACCCAGTACTTC. As protein: CAISDSSASGRETQYF.

This clonotype was counted only a few times. The chain joins TRBV5-1 to TRBJ2-6; 8 bases agree with TRBD1. Germline CDR1 and CDR2: SGHRS and YFSETQ. The ends lost 4 bases at V and 2 bases at J; junction bases unmatched: 8. CDR3 length: 17 amino acids. CDR3 bases: TGCGCCAGCAGCAAGGGACAGGCGGGGACTGGGGCCAACGTCCTGACTTTC. Translated, it gives CASSKGQAGTGANVLTF.

The V and J genes are TRBV9 and TRBJ2-3; 10 nucleotides agree with TRBD2. J lost 2 bases, V lost 1 base, and 4 bases had no gene match. Germline V gene lookup returns CDR1 SGDLS and CDR2 YYNGEE. There are 16 residues in the CDR3. The CDR3, as DNA: TGTGCCAGCAGCGTAAGAACTAGCGGGAACACAGATACGCAGTATTTT. Amino acids: CASSVRTSGNTDTQYF.

The CDR3 DNA reads TGTGCCAGCAGTTTTCGGGAGAGGAACACTGAAGCTTTCTTT. It is translated as CASSFRERNTEAFF. The rearrangement joins TRBV28 to TRBJ1-1, with unresolved D. The CDR3 has 14 residues. The V gene lost 3 bases and the J gene lost 1 base, with 9 bases spanning the gap. Germline CDR1 MDHEN, CDR2 SYDVKM. Based on the CDR3 plus reference TRBV28 and TRBJ1-1, the full variable domain is DVKVTQSSRYLVKRTGEKVFLECVQDMDHENMFWYRQDPGLGLRLIYFSYDVKMKEKGDIPEGYSVSREKKERFSLILESASTNQTSMYLCASSFRERNTEAFFGQGTRLTVV.

For the CDR3, the DNA is TGTGCCTGGCGCAACCCAGGGGGGGGTGAGCAGTTCTTC. Protein sequence: CAWRNPGGGEQFF. The chain couples TRBV30 to TRBJ2-1; D may match TRBD1 or TRBD2 (7 bases each). CDR3 length: 13 residues. V was cut by 5 bases and J by 9 bases, with 17 bases left in between. CDR1 is GTSNPN and CDR2 is SVGIG in the germline V gene (reference sequence).

This clonotype has only a few counts. The chain combines TRBV20-1 with TRBJ2-1, with 9 bases aligning to TRBD2. CDR3 length: 14 residues. With 3 bases clipped from V and 8 bases from J, the junction kept 8 bases outside the gene matches. Germline V lookup: CDR1 DFQATT, CDR2 SNEGSKA (reference sequence). The CDR3 loop is CSASPAGGPHEQFF. DNA of the CDR3: TGCAGTGCTAGTCCCGCGGGAGGGCCCCATGAGCAGTTCTTC.

This clonotype has ten or more counts. This chain connects TRBV18 to TRBJ1-2; D is possibly TRBD1 (6 bases). CDR1 is KGHSH and CDR2 is LQKENI in the germline V gene. V dropped 6 bases and J dropped 3 bases, with 14 bases sitting between them. The CDR3 spans 14 residues. CDR3 residues: CASSPGEGYYGYTF. The CDR3 DNA sequence: TGTGCCAGCTCTCCAGGGGAGGGGTACTATGGCTACACCTTC. The whole variable domain, filled in from reference TRBV18 and TRBJ1-2, reads NAGVMQNPRHLVRRRGQEARLRCSPMKGHSHVYWYRQLPEEGLKFMVYLQKENIIDESGMPKERFSAEFPKEGPSILRIQQVVRGDSAAYFCASSPGEGYYGYTFGSGTRLTVV.

This chain links TRBV29-1 with TRBJ2-1; TRBD1 agrees at 8 bases. Looked up from germline, CDR1 is SQVTM and CDR2 is ANQGSEA. V lost 4 bases to trimming and J lost 7 bases; unmatched junction nucleotides: 3. The CDR3 length is 12 residues. The CDR3 sequence is CSVGQGANEQFF. DNA for the CDR3: TGCAGCGTTGGTCAGGGGGCGAATGAGCAGTTCTTC.